This TCR beta chain appears in the sequencing data of a study of T cells in Graves' hyperthyroidism and ophthalmopathy. Germline CDR1 reads MNHNS; CDR2 reads SASEGT. Trimming took 2 bases from V and 0 from J, leaving 12 bases between them. The CDR3 totals 16 residues. Concerning this clonotype: What it binds is unknown.

Amplified regions were TCR beta CDR3 sequences from RNA transcripts. HTBI primers were used for first-round RT-PCR of the TCR CDR3. From the multiplex PCR reads, TCRdb called clonotypes with MiXCR, one entry per CDR3 protein. Of 300,000 to 450,000 distinct CDR3 sequences listed, 14% were seen once; the top ten hold 8% to 13%. Findings of the study overall: Ophthalmopathy could be told apart from stable hyperthyroidism with a 13 V-J model. Among clonotypes expanded in thyroid above 0.001, most were also found in blood.

The sequenced sample consisted of blood. J is TRBJ2-3 and V is TRBV6-1; D unclear. This sequence was found in a woman in her sixties or seventies with Graves' hyperthyroidism. CDR3 nucleotide sequence: TGTGCCAGCAGTGAACTTAGTGTAATTAGCACAGATACGCAGTATTTT. The encoded protein is CASSELSVISTDTQYF.